This T cell receptor (beta chain) was recovered during a study of shared clonotypes between healthy human individuals. Terminally differentiated effector memory CD45RA+ cells were excluded by CCR7 positive selection of CD45RO-negative cells. At deep level, the assay was performed. TCRdb's copy holds only in-frame clones and misses some; the assay was immunoSEQ multiplex PCR. In the table there are about 590,000 clones, nearly 97% of which are singletons. The sequence came from a woman younger than 45 in good health. Sequencing was done on a sample of naive CD8+ T cells sorted from blood.

The CDR3 spells CASSAVNAETQYF. The CDR3 DNA sequence: TGTGCCAGCAGTGCCGTAAACGCAGAGACCCAGTACTTC. The rearrangement uses TRBV2 and TRBJ2-5, with D uncertain. Per germline, CDR1 SNHLY and CDR2 FYNNEI. CDR3 length: 13 residues. Trimming shortened V by 4 bases and J by 4 bases, and 10 bases separated the two germline ends.